The 19 T cell receptor beta chains below were found in one sample sequenced in a study of OX40 agonist ivuxolimab in advanced cancers. The assay was immunoSEQ multiplex PCR, and TCRdb's table has in-frame clones only and misses some. The sample consists of some 22,000 clones, about 76% of them appearing once. The specimen was CD4+ or CD8+ T cells sorted from blood, collected in a trial of the OX40 agonist ivuxolimab. These receptors came from an adult with an advanced solid tumor such as melanoma, head and neck, liver or kidney cancer.

The rearrangement joins TRBV20-1 to TRBJ1-5; D is undetermined. The V end lost 3 bases, the J end lost 11 bases, and 11 bases lay between the germline ends. Germline V gene sequence: CDR1 DFQATT, CDR2 SNEGSKA (reference sequence). CDR3 size: 11 residues. CDR3 nucleotide sequence: TGCAGTGCTAGGACCCCCACGGCCCAGCATTTT. It yields the protein CSARTPTAQHF.

This clone is a singleton in its sample. The rearrangement uses TRBV5-1 and TRBJ1-1; perhaps TRBD1 as D (5 bases). V was trimmed by 0 bases and J by 1 base, leaving 13 bases between them. This CDR3 comprises 16 residues. Looked up from germline, CDR1 is SGHRS and CDR2 is YFSETQ. CDR3 protein: CASSLEDRGRNTEAFF. As DNA, the CDR3 is TGCGCCAGCAGCTTGGAGGATCGGGGCCGGAACACTGAAGCTTTCTTT.

The genes are TRBV25-1 and TRBJ2-7; perhaps TRBD2 as D (6 bases). Looked up from germline, CDR1 is MGHDK and CDR2 is SYGVNS. V was shortened by 5 bases and J by 9 bases, with 14 bases between the two germline ends. CDR3 length: 12 amino acids. CDR3 coding DNA: TGTGCCAGCAGTTCGCTAGGGGACTGGCAGTACTTC. This sequence encodes CASSSLGDWQYF.

V gene TRBV5-1 combines with J gene TRBJ2-7; 9 nucleotides agree with TRBD1. The CDR3 loop spans 14 amino acids. The trim removed 3 bases at V and 4 bases at J, leaving 5 bases unmatched. Germline-derived CDR1 and CDR2 are SGHRS and YFSETQ. The CDR3 loop is CASSSGDRVYEQYF. For the CDR3, the DNA is TGCGCCAGCAGCTCCGGGGACAGGGTGTACGAGCAGTACTTC. Complete variable domain (other parts from reference TRBV5-1 and TRBJ2-7): KAGVTQTPRYLIKTRGQQVTLSCSPISGHRSVSWYQQTPGQGLQFLFEYFSETQRNKGNFPGRFSGRQFSNSRSEMNVSTLELGDSALYLCASSSGDRVYEQYFGPGTRLTVT.

The gene calls are TRBV5-6 and TRBJ2-1, with D possibly matching TRBD1 (6 bases). V was trimmed by 0 bases and J by 10 bases, leaving 14 bases between them. There are 14 residues in the CDR3. Germline CDR1 and CDR2: SGHDT and YYEEEE. The CDR3 spells CASSLGQVVAEQFF. The CDR3 coding sequence is TGTGCCAGCAGCTTGGGACAGGTTGTAGCGGAGCAGTTCTTC.

In nucleotides, the CDR3 is TGTGCCAGCTCACCACTCAGGGGGCAGGGCGGCAAAAACATTCAGTACTTC. Translating it yields CASSPLRGQGGKNIQYF. This chain joins TRBV18 and TRBJ2-4; 8 positions match TRBD1. The V gene's germline CDR1 is KGHSH and CDR2 LQKENI. This CDR3 region has 17 residues. Trimming at V came to 1 base and at J to 3 bases, leaving 8 bases not matched to a gene.

This chain uses TRBV28 with TRBJ2-5; 7 nucleotides line up with TRBD1. This CDR3 comprises 14 residues. CDR1 is MDHEN, CDR2 SYDVKM, per germline. V dropped 3 bases and J dropped 3; count of bases not matched to a gene: 4. CDR3 sequence: CASSLGQQEETQYF. CDR3 DNA: TGTGCCAGCAGTTTGGGACAGCAAGAAGAGACCCAGTACTTC. Complete variable domain (other parts from reference TRBV28 and TRBJ2-5): DVKVTQSSRYLVKRTGEKVFLECVQDMDHENMFWYRQDPGLGLRLIYFSYDVKMKEKGDIPEGYSVSREKKERFSLILESASTNQTSMYLCASSLGQQEETQYFGPGTRLLVL.

J is TRBJ1-2 and V is TRBV14; D remains unclear. This CDR3 is built from 13 residues. The germline gives CDR1 SGHDN, CDR2 FVKESK. V was cut by 2 bases and J by 6 bases, with 10 bases left in between. The CDR3, as DNA: TGTGCCAGCAGCCAATTAGTGCAGAATGGCTACACCTTC. The encoded protein is CASSQLVQNGYTF.

This clone was counted a single time. The V call is TRBV5-1, the J call TRBJ2-3; D may correspond to TRBD1 or TRBD2 (6 bases each). Germline-derived CDR1 and CDR2 are SGHRS and YFSETQ. V dropped 2 bases and J dropped 0 bases, with 13 bases sitting between them. The CDR3 loop spans 16 amino acids. The CDR3 DNA reads as TGCGCCAGCAGCTTCAAAGGGGGGATTAGCACAGATACGCAGTATTTT. Its protein is CASSFKGGISTDTQYF.

This clone was counted a single time. CDR3 sequence: CASSLARTISYEQYF. For the CDR3, the DNA is TGCGCCAGCAGCTTGGCCCGGACAATCTCCTACGAGCAGTACTTC. The chain couples TRBV5-1 to TRBJ2-7; D is possibly TRBD1 (5 bases). Trimming cost V 0 bases and J 0 bases, with 10 bases left between them. This CDR3 region has 15 residues. The germline V gene encodes CDR1 SGHRS and CDR2 YFSETQ.

The chain couples TRBV5-1 to TRBJ2-3, with 12 bases that match TRBD2. The J segment lost 0 bases and the V segment lost 0 bases, leaving 5 bases of the junction unmatched. This CDR3 is 18 amino acids long. Germline values: CDR1 SGHRS, CDR2 YFSETQ. CDR3 in DNA: TGCGCCAGCAGCTTGGTGCCTAGCGGGGGGGAAAGCACAGATACGCAGTATTTT. Its protein product is CASSLVPSGGESTDTQYF.

The chain uses TRBV9 and TRBJ1-2, with D possibly being TRBD1 (6 bases). The germline V gene encodes CDR1 SGDLS and CDR2 YYNGEE. The CDR3 is 14 residues long. Trimming took 3 bases from V and 6 from J, leaving 15 bases between them. CDR3 in amino acids: CASSAQQGLDGYTF. The CDR3 nucleotides are TGTGCCAGCAGCGCCCAACAGGGACTCGATGGCTACACCTTC. Full variable domain (outside the CDR3, taken from reference TRBV9 and TRBJ1-2): DSGVTQTPKHLITATGQRVTLRCSPRSGDLSVYWYQQSLDQGLQFLIQYYNGEERAKGNILERFSAQQFPDLHSELNLSSLELGDSALYFCASSAQQGLDGYTFGSGTRLTVV.

The chain links TRBV4-2 to TRBJ1-5, with D uncertain. Trimming shortened V by 0 bases and J by 0 bases, and 12 bases separated the two germline ends. CDR3 size: 17 residues. CDR1 and CDR2 (germline): LGHNA, YNFKEQ. CDR3 sequence reads: CASSQDKARNSNQPQHF. The CDR3 bases are TGTGCCAGCAGCCAAGATAAGGCGCGAAATAGCAATCAGCCCCAGCATTTT.

The chain employs TRBV5-1 and TRBJ1-2; 9 bases align to TRBD1. The CDR3 totals 12 residues. The V segment lost 5 bases and the J segment 6 bases; nucleotides outside the gene matches: 2. The germline V gene has CDR1 SGHRS and CDR2 YFSETQ. CDR3 sequence: CASSRQGDGYTF. The CDR3 region has the DNA TGCGCCAGCAGTCGACAGGGGGATGGCTACACCTTC.

This clone came up a few times. The chain employs TRBV7-2 and TRBJ2-5; D may be TRBD1 (6 bases). Germline-derived CDR1 and CDR2 are SGHTA and FQGNSA. V lost 2 bases, J lost 4 bases, and 11 bases lay in between. CDR3 size: 14 residues. CDR3: CASSLFQGRETQYF. The CDR3 DNA reads as TGTGCCAGCAGCTTATTCCAGGGGAGAGAGACCCAGTACTTC.

The V call is TRBV6-5, the J call TRBJ2-2; D possibly matches TRBD1 or TRBD2 (5 bases each). The CDR3 runs 14 residues. V lost 5 bases, J lost 5 bases, and 12 bases lay in between. CDR1 and CDR2 from the germline V gene are MNHEY and SVGAGI. The CDR3 bases are TGTGCCAGCAGTGGGGGACGTTTGACCGGGGAGCTGTTTTTT. It translates to CASSGGRLTGELFF.

This clone showed up just a few times. The rearrangement uses TRBV14 and TRBJ1-2; no firm D call. The CDR3 is made up of 13 amino acids. From germline, CDR1 is SGHDN and CDR2 FVKESK. Deletions cut 0 bases from V and 4 bases from J, with 6 bases between. The CDR3: CASSQDGPYGYTF. CDR3 bases: TGTGCCAGCAGCCAAGACGGCCCCTATGGCTACACCTTC.

DNA for the CDR3: TGTGCCAGCAGTGAAGTGGCCTCCTACGAGCAGTACTTC. This codes for CASSEVASYEQYF. The rearrangement links TRBV25-1 to TRBJ2-7; D gene ambiguous. Trimming left V 2 bases short and J 0 bases short, with 5 bases between. This CDR3 is built from 13 residues. CDR1 MGHDK and CDR2 SYGVNS come from the germline V gene.

The rearrangement uses TRBV29-1 and TRBJ2-1, with TRBD2 matching 11 bases. The CDR3 has 15 amino acids. Germline loops: CDR1 SQVTM, CDR2 ANQGSEA. Unmatched junction bases numbered 8, after V lost 4 bases and J lost 6 bases. CDR3 region: CSVGAIAGGGNEQFF. The CDR3 region has the DNA TGCAGCGTTGGAGCAATAGCGGGAGGGGGCAATGAGCAGTTCTTC.